This TCR beta chain was found in a study of blood T cells in healthy people across ages. Sample-barcoded 5' priming and a J-beta primer mix drove a second PCR of about 6 to 12 cycles. TCRdb re-called the 5' RACE reads with MiXCR, one entry per CDR3 protein. The sample contains around 970,000 distinct CDR3 sequences, roughly 50% of which appear only once. This clonotype was counted only a few times. The V and J ends lost 0 bases and 0 bases respectively, with 17 bases between them. The CDR3 spans 18 residues. This TCR was recovered from a woman between 55 and 75 years old in good health. The chain recombines TRBV12-3 or TRBV12-4 with TRBJ1-2; maybe TRBD1 (5 bases). Sequenced material: blood. The CDR3 sequence is CASSLARAGRGPNYGYTF. CDR3 in DNA: TGTGCCAGCAGTTTAGCGCGGGCAGGGAGAGGCCCTAACTATGGCTACACCTTC.